A selection of T cell receptor beta chains follows, all from one sample in a study of shared clonotypes between healthy human individuals. Sequenced by immunoSEQ multiplex PCR; TCRdb stores in-frame clones only, minus some. The data show about 870,000 clones, 80% to 95% seen once. The sequenced sample was naive CD8+ T cells sorted from blood. The source of these receptors is a young man in good health. Each CDR3 is given with its conserved first and last residue. Each record gives: D gene, V gene, J gene, clone size, CDR3 DNA, CDR3 protein. D genes are given only for firm matches. Part of the rows lack a size; the others show once, few, many or a class for expanded clones.

TRBD1	TRBV14	TRBJ2-3	NA	TGTGCCAGCAGCCAAGGACAGGGGGCGACAGATACGCAGTATTTT	CASSQGQGATDTQYF
TRBD2	TRBV4-1	TRBJ2-5	NA	TGCGCCAGCAGCCAAGGACTAGCGCCTCAAGAGACCCAGTACTTC	CASSQGLAPQETQYF
TRBD2	TRBV13	TRBJ2-1	NA	TGTGCCAGCAGCTTAGGGGCGGGAGACTTCTACAATGAGCAGTTCTTC	CASSLGAGDFYNEQFF
TRBD2	TRBV7-9	TRBJ2-1	NA	TGTGCCAGCAGGGGTAGCGGGAGCTCCTACAATGAGCAGTTCTTC	CASRGSGSSYNEQFF
NA	TRBV27	TRBJ2-7	once	TGTGCCAGCAGCTTTTACCCCAGCTACTCCTACGAGCAGTACTTC	CASSFYPSYSYEQYF
NA	TRBV6-5	TRBJ1-1	NA	TGTGCCAGCAGTTACGCAGGTCACACTGAAGCTTTCTTT	CASSYAGHTEAFF
NA	TRBV21-1	TRBJ2-1	NA	TGTGCCAGCAGCCTAAGGGAGGACGCAGGGGGACTAGCCTACAATGAGCAGTTCTTC	CASSLREDAGGLAYNEQFF
NA	TRBV10-2	TRBJ2-1	once	TGCGCCAGCTCGATCCCGAGCTCCTACAATGAGCAGTTCTTC	CASSIPSSYNEQFF
TRBD1	TRBV6-5	TRBJ2-5	NA	TGTGCCAGCAGTTACGGGACAGGGGTCTACAAGACCCAGTACTTC	CASSYGTGVYKTQYF
TRBD2	TRBV10-2	TRBJ2-1	once	TGCGCCAGCAGTGAAGATCCCCCCGGGACTAGCGGACTCAATGAGCAGTTCTTC	CASSEDPPGTSGLNEQFF
NA	TRBV7-9	TRBJ2-3	NA	TGTGCCAGCAGCTTACGAGCTGATACGCAGTATTTT	CASSLRADTQYF
NA	TRBV2	TRBJ1-4	NA	TGTGCCAGCCTGGGACTGAATCTAGGGACTGAAAAACTGTTTTTT	CASLGLNLGTEKLFF
NA	TRBV7-2	TRBJ2-1	NA	TGTGCCAGCAGCTTAGTGGAGGGGCGTGAGGTCTTC	CASSLVEGREVF
NA	TRBV29-1	TRBJ1-2	NA	TGCAGCGTTGAAGACAGGGATGGCTACACCTTC	CSVEDRDGYTF
NA	TRBV30	TRBJ2-2	NA	TGTGCCTGGAGCGTCGGGGTGGCAGGGGCCGGGGAGCTGTTTTTT	CAWSVGVAGAGELFF
TRBD2	TRBV10-3	TRBJ2-3	NA	TGTGCCATCAGTGGGGAGGGAGGGGTACCAGATACGCAGTATTTT	CAISGEGGVPDTQYF
TRBD1	TRBV27	TRBJ1-5	NA	TGTGCCAGCAGTTTCCACGGGACAGGCAAGCCCCAGCATTTT	CASSFHGTGKPQHF
NA	TRBV4-1	TRBJ2-1	NA	TGCGCCAGCAGCTTCCTTTGGACACGAGTAAACAATGAGCAGTTCTTC	CASSFLWTRVNNEQFF
TRBD1	TRBV27	TRBJ2-7	NA	TGTGCCAGCGGGACAGGGGGAATCTACGAGCAGTACTTC	CASGTGGIYEQYF
NA	TRBV6-6	TRBJ2-7	NA	TGTGCCAGCGGCTACTACGAGCAGTACTTC	CASGYYEQYF
NA	TRBV28	TRBJ2-5	NA	TGTGCCAGCAGTTTAGCCCGGGGAACCAGTCAAGAGACCCAGTACTTC	CASSLARGTSQETQYF
NA	TRBV27	TRBJ2-5	NA	TGTGCCAGCAGTTTGGGGGGACAACGCGAGACCCAGTACTTC	CASSLGGQRETQYF
NA	TRBV5-1	TRBJ2-5	NA	TGCGCCAGCAGCTTTTCCAGGGCTGCTGGTATGAAGGGGGAGACCCAGTACTTC	CASSFSRAAGMKGETQYF
NA	TRBV7-2	TRBJ1-4	NA	TGTGCCAGCAGCTTAGATGCTTTTGAGGCAACTAATGAAAAACTGTTTTTT	CASSLDAFEATNEKLFF
NA	TRBV7-2	TRBJ2-1	NA	TGTGCCAGCAGCTTAGACTCCCATGAGCAGTTCTTC	CASSLDSHEQFF
TRBD1	TRBV7-4	TRBJ2-3	NA	TGTGCCAGCAGCGCCCGACAGGGGAATTGTGGAACAGATACGCAGTATTTT	CASSARQGNCGTDTQYF
NA	TRBV11-2	TRBJ2-1	NA	TGTGCCAGCAGCTTAGTAGGAGTACGGGGTCTTGAGCAGTTCTTC	CASSLVGVRGLEQFF
NA	TRBV12-5	TRBJ1-1	NA	TGTGCTAGTGGCTCCAGCGCGCGGGAAGCTTTCTTT	CASGSSAREAFF
TRBD1	TRBV7-9	TRBJ2-7	NA	TGTGCCAGCAGCGAGACAGGGACCTTCGAGCAGTACTTC	CASSETGTFEQYF
NA	TRBV4-2	TRBJ2-3	NA	TGTGCCAGCAGCCAAGCGGAGGGAGGCGGGCCAGATACGCAGTATTTT	CASSQAEGGGPDTQYF
NA	TRBV11-2	TRBJ2-7	many	TGTGCCAGCAGCCCAGTGAACTACGAGCAGTACTTC	CASSPVNYEQYF
NA	TRBV11-3	TRBJ1-2	NA	TGTGCCAGCAGCGAAACGGACGGAAACTATGGCTACACCTTC	CASSETDGNYGYTF
NA	TRBV5-8	TRBJ1-5	NA	TGTGCCAGCAAGGGGAAGGTTAATCAGCCCCAGCATTTT	CASKGKVNQPQHF
NA	TRBV10-1	TRBJ2-2	NA	TGCGCCAGCAGTGAGTCGGTGCCCCCGAACACCGGGGAGCTGTTTTTT	CASSESVPPNTGELFF
NA	TRBV19	TRBJ2-7	NA	TGTGCCAGTAGTATGCAGGAGGGAACCTACGAGCAGTACTTC	CASSMQEGTYEQYF
NA	TRBV27	TRBJ2-2	NA	TGTGCCAGCAGTTGGACGGGGAACACCGGGGAGCTGTTTTTT	CASSWTGNTGELFF
NA	TRBV21-1	TRBJ1-2	NA	TGTGCCAGCAGCAATCACCCCAGGGGATCCACTAACTATGGCTACACCTTC	CASSNHPRGSTNYGYTF
TRBD1	TRBV4-1	TRBJ1-5	NA	TGCGCCAGCAGCCATGATATTAAGGGACAGTTTGGGAATCAGCCCCAGCATTTT	CASSHDIKGQFGNQPQHF
NA	TRBV28	TRBJ2-2	NA	TGTGCCAGCAGTCCCCCCGGGAGACAAGGCACCGGGGAGCTGTTTTTT	CASSPPGRQGTGELFF
NA	TRBV6-6	TRBJ2-5	NA	TGTGCCAGCAGTTACGGAGGACAGCAAGAGACCCAGTACTTC	CASSYGGQQETQYF
NA	TRBV6-6	TRBJ2-3	NA	TGTGCCAGCAACAGGGACTCGTCCAGCACAGATACGCAGTATTTT	CASNRDSSSTDTQYF
TRBD2	TRBV14	TRBJ2-1	NA	TGTGCCAGCAGCCTTAGCGGGAGTTACAATGAGCAGTTCTTC	CASSLSGSYNEQFF
NA	TRBV28	TRBJ1-2	NA	TGTGCCAGCCTATCAGGGTCTGGCTACACCTTC	CASLSGSGYTF
TRBD2	TRBV4-3	TRBJ2-7	NA	TGCGCCAGCAGCCAAGGTTGGCTTGGCATTCCCGGGACTAGCGGGCAGACCTACGAGCAGTACTTC	CASSQGWLGIPGTSGQTYEQYF
TRBD1	TRBV10-3	TRBJ1-1	NA	TGTGCCATCAGGACGGGGACAGAGAACACTGAAGCTTTCTTT	CAIRTGTENTEAFF
NA	TRBV7-9	TRBJ1-1	NA	TGTGCCAGCAGCTTAGCGCTCGGGAAGAACACTGAAGCTTTCTTT	CASSLALGKNTEAFF
NA	TRBV7-8	TRBJ1-4	once	TGTGCCAGCAGCTTGACAGTTTTTTCAACTAATGAAAAACTGTTTTTT	CASSLTVFSTNEKLFF
NA	TRBV4-1	TRBJ2-1	NA	TGCGCCAGCAGCTATCTAGTCAGCGATGAGCAGTTCTTC	CASSYLVSDEQFF
NA	TRBV27	TRBJ2-7	few	TGTGCCAGCAGGACACGGGACGGGATACTCTACGAGCAGTACTTC	CASRTRDGILYEQYF
NA	TRBV7-9	TRBJ2-4	NA	TGTGCCAGCAGCTTAGGGAGTAACATTCAGTACTTC	CASSLGSNIQYF
NA	TRBV27	TRBJ2-7	NA	TGTGCCAGCAGGGATTTCGGGACTTACGAGCAGTACTTC	CASRDFGTYEQYF